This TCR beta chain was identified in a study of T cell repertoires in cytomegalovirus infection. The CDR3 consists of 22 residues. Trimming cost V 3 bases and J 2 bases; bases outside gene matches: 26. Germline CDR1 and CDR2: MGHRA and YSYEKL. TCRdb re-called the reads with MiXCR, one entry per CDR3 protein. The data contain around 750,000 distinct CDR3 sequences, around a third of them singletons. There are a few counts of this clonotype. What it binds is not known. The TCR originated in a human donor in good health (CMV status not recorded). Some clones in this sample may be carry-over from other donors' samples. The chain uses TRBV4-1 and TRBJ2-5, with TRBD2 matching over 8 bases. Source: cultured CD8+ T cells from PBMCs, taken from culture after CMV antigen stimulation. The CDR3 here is CASSHISGFTSGGASIQETQYF. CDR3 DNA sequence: TGCGCCAGCAGCCATATCTCAGGATTCACTAGCGGTGGGGCAAGCATTCAAGAGACCCAGTACTTC.